The present T cell receptor beta chain was sequenced within a study of breast tumors, draining lymph nodes, adjacent tissues. Findings and limits, study-wide: Compared with basal-like, luminal-like tumors shared significantly more repertoire with nontumor tissue. Compared with lymph nodes, tumors were less diverse; compared with nontumor tissue, more. Data fit most tumor T cells coming from lymph node, expanding in tumor.

Details on this clonotype: Its antigen is as yet unknown.

Per the germline V gene, CDR1 is SQVTM and CDR2 is ANQGSEA. Trimming removed 4 bases from V and 4 bases from J; junction bases left unmatched: 4. This CDR3 is built from 15 residues. TCRdb reprocessed the multiplex PCR reads via MiXCR and lists one record per CDR3 protein. Found here are 250,000 or so distinct CDR3 sequences, around 31% of them singletons; the top ten hold approximately 1%. Samples came from axillary lymph nodes draining the breast cancer. The chain joins TRBV29-1 to TRBJ2-1; 13 positions agree with TRBD2. The specimen sequenced was axillary lymph node tissue. The receptor's source is a female donor with breast cancer. Some clones in this sample may be carry-over from other donors' samples. The CDR3 DNA sequence: TGCAGCGTTGCGGGGACTAGCGGGACGTACAATGAGCAGTTCTTC. Amino acid sequence: CSVAGTSGTYNEQFF.